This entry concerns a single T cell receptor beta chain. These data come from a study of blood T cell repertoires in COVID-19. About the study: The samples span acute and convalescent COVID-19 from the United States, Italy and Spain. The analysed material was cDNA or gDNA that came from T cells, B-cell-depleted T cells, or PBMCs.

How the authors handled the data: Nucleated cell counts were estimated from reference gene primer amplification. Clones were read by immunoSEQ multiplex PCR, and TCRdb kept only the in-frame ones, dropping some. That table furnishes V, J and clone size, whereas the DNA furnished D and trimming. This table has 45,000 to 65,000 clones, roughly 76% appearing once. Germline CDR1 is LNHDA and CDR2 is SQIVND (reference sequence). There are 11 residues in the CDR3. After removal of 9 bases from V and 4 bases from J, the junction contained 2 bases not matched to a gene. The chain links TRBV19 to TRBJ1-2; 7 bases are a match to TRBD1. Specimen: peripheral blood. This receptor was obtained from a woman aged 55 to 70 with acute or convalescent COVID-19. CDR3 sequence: CASHRGYGYTF. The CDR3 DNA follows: TGTGCCAGCCACAGGGGCTATGGCTACACCTTC.